This T cell receptor beta chain comes out of a study of shared clonotypes between healthy human individuals. Here immunoSEQ multiplex PCR was the method, and the copy in TCRdb shows in-frame clones only, minus some. The sample contains some 1.5 million clones, approximately 98% of which appear only once. V was shortened by 5 bases and J by 5 bases, with 13 bases between the two germline ends. Germline CDR1 and CDR2: SEHNR and FQNEAQ (reference sequence). The CDR3 has 14 amino acids. Naive CD45RA+ and memory CD45RA-negative subsets were split from CD4+ cells. Regarding this clone: Its antigen is undetermined.

Points from the study as a whole: Generation of non-shared clonotypes was less probable than generation of clonotypes shared by all four donors. In general, naive subsets displayed greater estimated richness than memory subsets did. Tissues were not sampled, only blood, and their repertoires likely differ.

The TCR originated in a man in his thirties or forties in good health. V is TRBV7-9 and J is TRBJ2-1; D perhaps matches TRBD1 (6 bases). Source material: naive CD4+ T cells sorted from blood. Subset given: CD45RA+ positively selected. This CDR3 reads CASSGGRRDNEQFF. DNA for the CDR3: TGTGCCAGCAGCGGGGGCCGAAGGGACAATGAGCAGTTCTTC.